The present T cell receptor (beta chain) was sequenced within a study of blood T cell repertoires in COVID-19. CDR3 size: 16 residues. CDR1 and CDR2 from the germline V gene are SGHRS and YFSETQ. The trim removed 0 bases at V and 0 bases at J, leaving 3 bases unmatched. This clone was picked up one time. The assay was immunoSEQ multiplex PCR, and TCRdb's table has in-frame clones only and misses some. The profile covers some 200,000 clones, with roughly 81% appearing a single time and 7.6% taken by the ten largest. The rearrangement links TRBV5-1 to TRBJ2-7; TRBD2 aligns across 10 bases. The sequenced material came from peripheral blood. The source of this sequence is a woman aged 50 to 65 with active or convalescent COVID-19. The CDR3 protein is CASSLEPSGSSYEQYF. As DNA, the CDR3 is TGCGCCAGCAGCTTGGAGCCTAGCGGGAGCTCCTACGAGCAGTACTTC. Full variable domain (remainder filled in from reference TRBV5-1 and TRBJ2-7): KAGVTQTPRYLIKTRGQQVTLSCSPISGHRSVSWYQQTPGQGLQFLFEYFSETQRNKGNFPGRFSGRQFSNSRSEMNVSTLELGDSALYLCASSLEPSGSSYEQYFGPGTRLTVT.